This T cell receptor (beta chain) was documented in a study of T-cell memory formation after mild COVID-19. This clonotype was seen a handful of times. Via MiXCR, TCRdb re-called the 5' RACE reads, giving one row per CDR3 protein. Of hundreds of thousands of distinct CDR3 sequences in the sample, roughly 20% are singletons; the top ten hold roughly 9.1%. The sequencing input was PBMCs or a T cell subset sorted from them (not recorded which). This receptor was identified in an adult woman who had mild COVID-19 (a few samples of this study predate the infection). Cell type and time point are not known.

CDR3 region: CSVSSGPATQYF. The CDR3 DNA is TGCAGCGTTTCTAGCGGACCGGCGACCCAGTACTTC. The chain employs TRBV29-1 and TRBJ2-5, with 7 bases matching TRBD2. Germline V gene lookup returns CDR1 SQVTM and CDR2 ANQGSEA. CDR3 length: 12 amino acids. Unmatched junction bases numbered 7, after V lost 5 bases and J lost 7 bases.